These 19 T cell receptor beta chains were all obtained from the same sample, sequenced in a study of shared clonotypes between healthy human individuals. Generated by immunoSEQ multiplex PCR, the TCRdb table keeps only in-frame clones and is missing some. Of some 900,000 clones listed, 60% to 85% are singletons. Sequenced material: memory CD4+ T cells sorted from blood. Subset denoted: CD45RA-negative fraction. These receptors were taken from a man aged 18 to 29 in good health.

The sample holds one count of this clone. The rearrangement uses TRBV10-3 and TRBJ2-5, with TRBD2 identical over 7 bases. V lost 10 bases and J lost 4; bases outside the gene matches: 12. CDR1 is ENHRY and CDR2 is SYGVKD in the germline V gene. There are 14 residues in the CDR3. The DNA for the CDR3 is TGTGCCACTCAGCGGGGAGGGGTAGGAGAGACCCAGTACTTC. Its protein product is CATQRGGVGETQYF.

V is TRBV5-1 and J is TRBJ2-6; TRBD1 agrees at 12 bases. V lost 4 bases, J lost 3 bases, and 5 bases stayed unmatched. CDR1 is SGHRS and CDR2 is YFSETQ in the germline V gene. The CDR3 runs to 17 residues. CDR3 protein: CASSRGTGGDGANVLTF. The CDR3 bases are TGCGCCAGCAGCCGAGGGACAGGGGGCGATGGGGCCAACGTCCTGACTTTC.

In DNA, the CDR3 is TGTGCCAGCAGAAGTTTAGGGTCCGGCGAGCAGTACTTC. This sequence encodes CASRSLGSGEQYF. The chain has TRBV5-6 and TRBJ2-7, with D unresolved. Germline V gene sequence: CDR1 SGHDT, CDR2 YYEEEE. The CDR3 runs to 13 residues. V was shortened by 5 bases and J by 6 bases, with 15 bases between the two germline ends.

The chain uses TRBV6-1 and TRBJ1-6; 7 nucleotides agree with TRBD1. The CDR3 length is 14 residues. Per germline, CDR1 MNHNS and CDR2 SASEGT. Trimming took 6 bases from V and 7 from J; bases not matched to a gene: 6. As DNA, the CDR3 is TGTGCCAGCAGCTTCGGACAGGCCAATTCACCCCTCCACTTT. Protein product: CASSFGQANSPLHF.

This chain connects TRBV19 to TRBJ1-4; D is unresolved. The CDR3 length is 15 residues. The V gene's germline CDR1 is LNHDA and CDR2 SQIVND (reference sequence). V gave up 3 bases and J gave up 0 bases, with 8 bases separating them. The CDR3 region is CASSIRHTTNEKLFF. The CDR3 nucleotides read TGTGCCAGTAGTATCCGGCATACAACTAATGAAAAACTGTTTTTT.

V gene TRBV10-3 combines with J gene TRBJ2-7; 11 nucleotides align to TRBD1. The CDR3 covers 14 residues. Trimming took 3 bases from V and 4 from J; bases not matched to a gene: 2. Germline CDR1 and CDR2: ENHRY and SYGVKD. The CDR3 DNA sequence: TGTGCCATCAGTGAAGGGACAGGGGGGTACGAGCAGTACTTC. Protein sequence: CAISEGTGGYEQYF.

The chain couples TRBV21-1 to TRBJ2-7; TRBD2, the table's D call, was not compared with the DNA. TRBV21-1 counts as a pseudogene. CDR3 size: 19 residues. The CDR3 bases are TGTGCCAGCAGCAAAGTCGGGCTCGTCGCGGGGAGCCTCTCCTACGAGCAGTACTTC. Amino acid sequence: CASSKVGLVAGSLSYEQYF.

The chain is built from TRBV7-2 and TRBJ1-1; 7 bases line up with TRBD1. V lost 3 bases, J lost 4 bases, and 5 bases stayed unmatched. This CDR3 region has 14 residues. Looked up from germline, CDR1 is SGHTA and CDR2 is FQGNSA. DNA for the CDR3: TGTGCCAGCAGCTTCAGACAGGGAAGCACTGAAGCTTTCTTT. Its protein is CASSFRQGSTEAFF.

This chain connects TRBV2 to TRBJ2-7, with TRBD1 matching over 9 bases. The CDR3 sequence is 14 residues long. V was clipped by 6 bases and J by 6 bases; unmatched bases: 9. The germline CDR1 and CDR2 sequences are SNHLY and FYNNEI. CDR3 DNA sequence: TGTGCCAGCAGGGCGGGACAGGGATTCGGCGAGCAGTACTTC. Its translation is CASRAGQGFGEQYF.

This clone was recorded a few times. The J gene is TRBJ2-5, the V gene TRBV15; maybe TRBD2 (6 bases). In germline, CDR1 is LNHNV, CDR2 YYDKDF (reference sequence). This CDR3 contains 16 residues. V dropped 1 base and J dropped 1 base, with 13 bases sitting between them. CDR3 in DNA: TGTGCCACCAGCAGAGGCGGGACTCGACGCCAAGAGACCCAGTACTTC. This gives the protein CATSRGGTRRQETQYF.

The CDR3 loop is CAWSGARVTSQETQYF. CDR3 sequence (DNA): TGTGCCTGGAGTGGGGCCCGGGTAACTAGCCAAGAGACCCAGTACTTC. The chain couples TRBV30 to TRBJ2-5; D perhaps matches TRBD2 (5 bases). V was pared by 1 base and J by 1 base, with 16 bases between. Germline V CDR1 and CDR2: GTSNPN, SVGIG (reference sequence). CDR3 length equals 16 residues. The full variable domain, completed using reference TRBV30 and TRBJ2-5, is SQTIHQWPATLVQPVGSPLSLECTVEGTSNPNLYWYRQAAGRGLQLLFYSVGIGQISSEVPQNLSASRPQDRQFILSSKKLLLSDSGFYLCAWSGARVTSQETQYFGPGTRLLVL.

The chain uses TRBV2 and TRBJ1-5; D ambiguous. Germline CDR1 SNHLY, CDR2 FYNNEI. Trimming removed 3 bases from V and 3 bases from J, with 6 bases in between. This CDR3 has 13 amino acids. The CDR3 DNA is TGTGCCAGCAGTGAGCGGGCCAATCAGCCCCAGCATTTT. Amino acid sequence: CASSERANQPQHF.

The chain carries TRBV7-8 and TRBJ2-5; 11 positions agree with TRBD1. The CDR3 runs to 14 residues. V was clipped by 4 bases and J by 6 bases; unmatched bases: 4. The germline V gene has CDR1 SGHVS and CDR2 FQNEAQ. The CDR3 bases are TGTGCCAGCAGCTCCCGGGACAGGGGGAAGACCCAGTACTTC. It translates to CASSSRDRGKTQYF.

V gene TRBV7-8 combines with J gene TRBJ1-2, with D perhaps matching TRBD1 (5 bases). V was trimmed by 5 bases and J by 2 bases, leaving 9 bases between them. The CDR3 length is 13 residues. CDR1 and CDR2 from the germline V gene are SGHVS and FQNEAQ. The CDR3 sequence: CASSHRGNYGYTF. The CDR3 DNA follows: TGTGCCAGCAGCCACCGGGGGAACTATGGCTACACCTTC.

The chain recombines TRBV10-2 with TRBJ2-2; 10 nucleotides agree with TRBD2. The V gene end was trimmed by 5 bases and the J gene end by 7 bases; junction bases not matched to a gene: 10. Germline V gives CDR1 WSHSY, CDR2 SAAADI. This CDR3 is 16 amino acids long. The CDR3 spells CASSPVFQRGGGELFF. In DNA, the CDR3 is TGCGCCAGCAGTCCCGTTTTCCAGCGGGGGGGCGGGGAGCTGTTTTTT.

This clone was recorded a few times. The chain has TRBV4-2 and TRBJ2-3; 9 bases line up with TRBD2. CDR1 and CDR2 from the germline V gene are LGHNA and YNFKEQ. The CDR3 is made up of 17 amino acids. Losses at the gene ends were 1 base for V and 4 bases for J; bases not matched to a gene: 9. CDR3 residues: CASSQGDSGRESDTQYF. DNA for the CDR3: TGTGCCAGCAGCCAAGGGGATAGCGGGAGAGAGTCAGATACGCAGTATTTT.

The chain joins TRBV6-4 to TRBJ1-1; D is uncertain. The V end lost 6 bases, the J end lost 1 base, and 12 bases lay between the germline ends. Germline CDR1 reads MRHNA; CDR2 reads SNTAGT. This CDR3 has 14 amino acids. The DNA of the CDR3 is TGTGCCAGCAGCTCGAACCCCGGGAACACTGAAGCTTTCTTT. Protein sequence: CASSSNPGNTEAFF.

The rearrangement links TRBV19 to TRBJ1-3; the D is unclear. In germline, CDR1 is LNHDA, CDR2 SQIVND (reference sequence). There are 13 residues in the CDR3. With 5 bases removed from V and 3 bases from J, the gap between germline ends came to 8 bases. Written as DNA, the CDR3 is TGTGCCAGTAGTGCCTGGAGTGGAAACACCATATATTTT. Amino acids: CASSAWSGNTIYF.

For this clone: Other nucleotide sequences from this sample produce the same CDR3. The chain recombines TRBV29-1 with TRBJ1-2, with 10 bases fitting TRBD1. This CDR3 comprises 13 residues. The V gene's germline CDR1 is SQVTM and CDR2 ANQGSEA. Losses at the gene ends were 4 bases for V and 4 bases for J; bases not matched to a gene: 3. CDR3 residues: CSVGDRGGYGYTF. As DNA, the CDR3 is TGCAGCGTTGGGGACAGGGGCGGCTATGGCTACACCTTC.